The clone carrying this T cell receptor beta chain was picked up many times. Antigen specificity is unknown. This record comes from a study of naive and memory T cell subsets. Whole-study results and caveats: TCR transcript changes with activation or differentiation may affect this RNA method.

An oligonucleotide containing a UMI was ligated to the 3' end of TCR cDNA. Whole-blood samples were 2 to 3 ml of peripheral blood from healthy adult volunteers. Unsorted total RNA, about 1 to 1,100 ng, was DNase treated before reverse transcription. Germline V gene sequence: CDR1 SQVTM, CDR2 ANQGSEA. This CDR3 region has 13 residues. V was clipped by 4 bases and J by 0 bases, with 8 bases between them. Amplification of ligated cDNA took four PCR rounds with SP2 and nested alpha and beta constant primers. For blood and skin samples, reverse transcription used TCR alpha and beta constant primers. In TCRdb, the 5' RACE reads were re-called with MiXCR into one record per CDR3 protein. The data show roughly 48,000 distinct CDR3 sequences, approximately 4.5% seen once.

The source of this sequence is a female donor in good health. The chain uses TRBV29-1 and TRBJ2-3, with D maybe TRBD2 (5 bases). DNA of the CDR3: TGCAGCGTTGGGCGCGGGAGCACAGATACGCAGTATTTT. Residues: CSVGRGSTDTQYF.